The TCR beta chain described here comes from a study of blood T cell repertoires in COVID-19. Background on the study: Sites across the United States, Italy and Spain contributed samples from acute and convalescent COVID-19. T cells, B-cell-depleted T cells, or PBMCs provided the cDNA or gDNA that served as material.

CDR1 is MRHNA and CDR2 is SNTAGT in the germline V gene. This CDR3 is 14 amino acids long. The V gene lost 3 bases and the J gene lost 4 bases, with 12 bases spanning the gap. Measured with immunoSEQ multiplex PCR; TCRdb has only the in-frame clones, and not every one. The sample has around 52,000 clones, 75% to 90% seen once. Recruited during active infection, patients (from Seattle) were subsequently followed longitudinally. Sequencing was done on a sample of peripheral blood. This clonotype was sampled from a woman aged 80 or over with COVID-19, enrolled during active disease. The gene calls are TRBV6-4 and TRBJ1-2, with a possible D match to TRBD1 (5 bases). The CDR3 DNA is TGTGCCAGCAGTGAGATGGGGGGACCCTATGGCTACACCTTC. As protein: CASSEMGGPYGYTF.